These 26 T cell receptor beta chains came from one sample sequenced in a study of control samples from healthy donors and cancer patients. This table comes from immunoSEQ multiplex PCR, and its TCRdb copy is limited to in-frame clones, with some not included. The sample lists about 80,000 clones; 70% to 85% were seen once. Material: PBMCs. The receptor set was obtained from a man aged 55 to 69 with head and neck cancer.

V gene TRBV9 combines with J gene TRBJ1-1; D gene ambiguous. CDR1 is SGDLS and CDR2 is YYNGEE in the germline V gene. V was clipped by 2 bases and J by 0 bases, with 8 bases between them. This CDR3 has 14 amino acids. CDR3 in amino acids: CASSVDPLNTEAFF. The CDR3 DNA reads TGTGCCAGCAGCGTCGACCCGTTGAACACTGAAGCTTTCTTT.

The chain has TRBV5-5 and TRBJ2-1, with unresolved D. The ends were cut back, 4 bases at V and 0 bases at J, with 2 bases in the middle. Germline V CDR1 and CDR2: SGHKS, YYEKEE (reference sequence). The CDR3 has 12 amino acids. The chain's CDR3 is CASSPSYNEQFF. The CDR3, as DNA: TGTGCCAGCAGCCCCTCCTACAATGAGCAGTTCTTC. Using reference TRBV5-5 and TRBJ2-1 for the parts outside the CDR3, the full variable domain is DAGVTQSPTHLIKTRGQQVTLRCSPISGHKSVSWYQQVLGQGPQFIFQYYEKEERGRGNFPDRFSARQFPNYSSELNVNALLLGDSALYLCASSPSYNEQFFGPGTRLTVL.

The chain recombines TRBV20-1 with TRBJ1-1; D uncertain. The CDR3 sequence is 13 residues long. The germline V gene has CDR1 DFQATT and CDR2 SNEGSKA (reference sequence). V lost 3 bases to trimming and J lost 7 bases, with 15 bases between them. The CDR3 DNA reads TGCAGTGCTAGTGGCCGGGCCCGGAGTGAAGCTTTCTTT. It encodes CSASGRARSEAFF.

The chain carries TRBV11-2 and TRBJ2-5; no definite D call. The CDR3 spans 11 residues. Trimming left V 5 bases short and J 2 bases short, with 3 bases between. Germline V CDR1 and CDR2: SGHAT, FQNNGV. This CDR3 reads CASSGQETQYF. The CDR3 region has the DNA TGTGCCAGCAGCGGTCAAGAGACCCAGTACTTC.

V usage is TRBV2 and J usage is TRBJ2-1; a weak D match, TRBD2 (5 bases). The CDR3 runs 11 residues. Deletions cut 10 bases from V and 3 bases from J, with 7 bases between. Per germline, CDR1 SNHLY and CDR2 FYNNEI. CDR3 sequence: CATGIYNEQFF. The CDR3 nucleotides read TGTGCCACGGGGATCTACAATGAGCAGTTCTTC. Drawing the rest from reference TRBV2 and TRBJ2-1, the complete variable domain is EPEVTQTPSHQVTQMGQEVILRCVPISNHLYFYWYRQILGQKVEFLVSFYNNEISEKSEIFDDQFSVERPDGSNFTLKIRSTKLEDSAMYFCATGIYNEQFFGPGTRLTVL.

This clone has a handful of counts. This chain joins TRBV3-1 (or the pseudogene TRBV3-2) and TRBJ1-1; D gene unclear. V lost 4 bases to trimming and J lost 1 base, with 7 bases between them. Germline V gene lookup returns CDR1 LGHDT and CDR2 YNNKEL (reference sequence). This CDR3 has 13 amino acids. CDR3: CASSPRWNTEAFF. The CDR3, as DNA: TGTGCCAGCAGCCCCCGGTGGAACACTGAAGCTTTCTTT.

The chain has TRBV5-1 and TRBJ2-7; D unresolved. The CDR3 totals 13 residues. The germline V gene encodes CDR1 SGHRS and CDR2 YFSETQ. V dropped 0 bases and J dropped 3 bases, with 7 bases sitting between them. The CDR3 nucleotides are TGCGCCAGCAGCTTGGCGGGCCGCTACGAGCAGTACTTC. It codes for CASSLAGRYEQYF.

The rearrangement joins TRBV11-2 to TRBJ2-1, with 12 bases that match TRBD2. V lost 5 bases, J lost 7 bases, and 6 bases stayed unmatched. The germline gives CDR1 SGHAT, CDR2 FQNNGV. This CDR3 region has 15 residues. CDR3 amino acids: CASSRLAGGGNEQFF. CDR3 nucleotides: TGTGCCAGCAGCCGCCTAGCGGGAGGGGGAAATGAGCAGTTCTTC.

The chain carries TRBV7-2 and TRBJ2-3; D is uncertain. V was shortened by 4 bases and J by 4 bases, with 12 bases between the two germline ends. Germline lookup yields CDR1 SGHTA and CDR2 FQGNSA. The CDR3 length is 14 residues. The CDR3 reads CASSSSVSADTQYF. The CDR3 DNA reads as TGTGCCAGCAGCTCATCAGTATCGGCAGATACGCAGTATTTT.

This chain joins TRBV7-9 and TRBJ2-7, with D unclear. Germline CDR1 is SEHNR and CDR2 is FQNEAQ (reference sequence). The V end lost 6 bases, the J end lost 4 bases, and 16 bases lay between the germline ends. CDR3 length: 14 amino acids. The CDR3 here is CASSHTSDGYEQYF. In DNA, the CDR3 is TGTGCCAGCAGTCACACGTCGGACGGGTACGAGCAGTACTTC.

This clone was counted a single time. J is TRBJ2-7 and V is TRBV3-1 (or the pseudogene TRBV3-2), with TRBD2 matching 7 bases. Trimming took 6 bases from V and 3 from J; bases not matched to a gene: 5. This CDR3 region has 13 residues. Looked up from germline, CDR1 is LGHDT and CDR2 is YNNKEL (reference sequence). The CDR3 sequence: CASRTGGGYEQYF. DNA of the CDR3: TGTGCCAGCAGGACCGGCGGGGGCTACGAGCAGTACTTC.

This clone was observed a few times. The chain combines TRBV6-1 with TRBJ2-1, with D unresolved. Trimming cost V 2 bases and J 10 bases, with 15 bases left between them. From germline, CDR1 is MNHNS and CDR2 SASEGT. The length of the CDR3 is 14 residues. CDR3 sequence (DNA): TGTGCCAGCAGTGAAAATGTGGAACGCGCAGAGCAGTTCTTC. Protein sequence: CASSENVERAEQFF.

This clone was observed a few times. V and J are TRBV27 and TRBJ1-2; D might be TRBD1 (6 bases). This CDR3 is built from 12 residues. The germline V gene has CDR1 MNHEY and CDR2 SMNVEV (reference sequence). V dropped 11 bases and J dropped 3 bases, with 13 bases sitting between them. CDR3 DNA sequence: TGTGCCCAGGGGTGGACCCACTATGGCTACACCTTC. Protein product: CAQGWTHYGYTF.

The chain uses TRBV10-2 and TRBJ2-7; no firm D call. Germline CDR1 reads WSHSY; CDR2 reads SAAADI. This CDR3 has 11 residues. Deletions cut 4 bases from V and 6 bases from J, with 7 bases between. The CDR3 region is CASSGSTEQYF. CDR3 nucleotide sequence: TGCGCCAGCAGTGGCAGTACCGAGCAGTACTTC.

CDR3 loop: CASSYGGPSYNEQFF. CDR3 in DNA: TGTGCCAGCAGTTACGGTGGCCCGTCCTACAATGAGCAGTTCTTC. The chain has TRBV6-5 and TRBJ2-1, with D unresolved. This CDR3 has 15 amino acids. Germline loops: CDR1 MNHEY, CDR2 SVGAGI. The V end lost 2 bases, the J end lost 1 base, and 9 bases lay between the germline ends.

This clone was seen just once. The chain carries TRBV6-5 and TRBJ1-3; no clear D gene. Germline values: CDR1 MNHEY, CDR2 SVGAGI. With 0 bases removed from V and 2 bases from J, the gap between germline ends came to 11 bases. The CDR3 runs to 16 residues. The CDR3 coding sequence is TGTGCCAGCAGTTACTCCGGGGTCGGGGCTGGAAACACCATATATTTT. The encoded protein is CASSYSGVGAGNTIYF.

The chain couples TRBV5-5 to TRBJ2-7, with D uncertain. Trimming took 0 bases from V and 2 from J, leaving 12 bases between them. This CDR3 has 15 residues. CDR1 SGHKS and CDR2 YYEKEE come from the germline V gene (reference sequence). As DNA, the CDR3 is TGTGCCAGCAGCTTGGCCCGTTTTGGGGCCTACGAGCAGTACTTC. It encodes CASSLARFGAYEQYF.

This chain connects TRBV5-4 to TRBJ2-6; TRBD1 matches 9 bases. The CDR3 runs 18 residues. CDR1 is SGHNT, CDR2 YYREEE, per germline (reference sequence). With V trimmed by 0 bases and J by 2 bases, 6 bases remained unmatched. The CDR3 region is CASSLGGTGLPGANVLTF. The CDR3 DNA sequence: TGTGCCAGCAGCTTGGGTGGGACAGGGCTCCCTGGGGCCAACGTCCTGACTTTC.

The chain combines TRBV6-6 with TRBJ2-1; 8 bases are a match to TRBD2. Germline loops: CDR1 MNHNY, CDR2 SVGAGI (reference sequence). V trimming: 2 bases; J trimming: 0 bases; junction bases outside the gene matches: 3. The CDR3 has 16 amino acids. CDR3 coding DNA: TGTGCCAGCAGTTACCCGAGCGGGAGCTCCTACAATGAGCAGTTCTTC. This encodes CASSYPSGSSYNEQFF.

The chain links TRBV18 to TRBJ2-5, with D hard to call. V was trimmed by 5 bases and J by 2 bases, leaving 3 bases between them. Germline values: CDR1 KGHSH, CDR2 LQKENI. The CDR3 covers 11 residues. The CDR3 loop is CASSSQETQYF. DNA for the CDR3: TGTGCCAGCTCATCACAAGAGACCCAGTACTTC.

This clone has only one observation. The CDR3 DNA follows: TGTGCCAGCAGTTTTGCGGGACAGGGAGGACTCGAGCAGTACTTC. Translation gives CASSFAGQGGLEQYF. V usage is TRBV27 and J usage is TRBJ2-7, with 9 bases matching TRBD1. The CDR3 contains 15 residues. Germline V CDR1 and CDR2: MNHEY, SMNVEV (reference sequence). V lost 3 bases, J lost 6 bases, and 9 bases stayed unmatched.

CDR3 sequence: CATSDWASGDHTDTQYF. In DNA form, the CDR3 reads TGTGCCACCAGTGATTGGGCATCAGGGGACCACACAGATACGCAGTATTTT. The chain has TRBV24-1 and TRBJ2-3, with D possibly matching TRBD1 (6 bases). CDR3 size: 17 residues. V lost 2 bases and J 2 bases, leaving 16 bases between the germline ends. Germline V CDR1 and CDR2: KGHDR, SFDVKD.

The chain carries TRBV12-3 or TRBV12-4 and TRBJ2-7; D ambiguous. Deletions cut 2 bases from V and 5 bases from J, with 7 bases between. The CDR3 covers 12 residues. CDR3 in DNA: TGTGCCAGCAGTTTAAGCCCTCACGAGCAGTACTTC. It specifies CASSLSPHEQYF.

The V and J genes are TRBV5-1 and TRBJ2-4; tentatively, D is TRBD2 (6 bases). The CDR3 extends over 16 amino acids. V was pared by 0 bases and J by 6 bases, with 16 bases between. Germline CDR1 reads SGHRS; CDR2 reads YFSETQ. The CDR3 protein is CASSLEADVRGNIQYF. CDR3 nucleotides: TGCGCCAGCAGCTTGGAGGCGGACGTGCGGGGAAACATTCAGTACTTC.

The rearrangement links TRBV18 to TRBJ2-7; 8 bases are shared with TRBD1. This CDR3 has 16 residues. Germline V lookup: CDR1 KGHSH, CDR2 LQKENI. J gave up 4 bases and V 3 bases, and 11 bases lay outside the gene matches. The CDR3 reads CASSPQLGQGKYEQYF. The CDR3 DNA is TGTGCCAGCTCACCCCAATTAGGACAGGGAAAATACGAGCAGTACTTC.

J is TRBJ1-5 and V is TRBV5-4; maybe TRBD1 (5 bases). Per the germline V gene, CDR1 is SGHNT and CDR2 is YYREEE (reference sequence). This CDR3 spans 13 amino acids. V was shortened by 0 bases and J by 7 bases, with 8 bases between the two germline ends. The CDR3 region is CASSLDRSQPQHF. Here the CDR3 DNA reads TGTGCCAGCAGCTTGGACAGGTCACAGCCCCAGCATTTT.